This TCR beta chain was profiled in a study of a mutant IDH1 vaccine in newly diagnosed glioma. Study background: Patients were pretreated with radiotherapy, temozolomide, or both, mostly both. Study results and caveats: In around 93% of patients, immune responses induced by the vaccine occurred.

Germline assignment: CDR1 KGHSH and CDR2 LQKENI. V was clipped by 4 bases and J by 4 bases, with 19 bases between them. There are 16 residues in the CDR3. The time point denotes: week 23, last vaccination. One vaccine dose held 300 ug of mutant IDH1 20-mer peptide and came with topical imiquimod. Donors had new IDH1-mutant astrocytomas of WHO grade 3 or 4 (ATRX-lost). Profiled with immunoSEQ multiplex PCR; TCRdb holds only in-frame clones, not every one. Here the sample spans about 44,000 clones, more than 85% being singletons. A word on this clone: Antigen: not known.

Sequences were derived from PBMCs, sampled from a glioma patient whose treatment included an IDH1 peptide vaccine. J is TRBJ1-2 and V is TRBV18; D remains unclear. The origin of this receptor is a man aged 50 to 59 with glioma. As DNA, the CDR3 is TGTGCCAGCTCACTCGCGGCGGGCTCGGACGTCTATGGCTACACCTTC. Amino acid sequence: CASSLAAGSDVYGYTF.